This note documents a single TCR beta chain sequence. Its specificity is unknown. This record belongs to a study of T cell repertoires in aging, cancer and after chemotherapy. Study at large: Pre- and post-chemotherapy samples were paired from glioblastoma patients treated with temozolomide-based therapy. Whole-study findings and limits: In healthy donors, age-related TCR diversity loss mainly reflected lost richness. Rebound thymic output was suggested by rising median generation probability during chemotherapy in each cancer cohort.

Multiplex touch-down PCR with TRB-A/B primers amplified rearranged V-D-J TRB sequences. TCRdb used MiXCR to reprocess the multiplex PCR reads, holding one entry per CDR3 protein. Of 15,000 to 20,000 distinct CDR3 sequences in the sample, about 37% were seen once. The CDR3 is made up of 17 amino acids. Between the trimmed V and J ends, which lost 6 bases and 2 bases, there was a span of 20 bases. From germline, CDR1 is MNHEY and CDR2 SVGAGI. Peripheral blood genomic DNA, not sorted cells or RNA, was the template. The source of this sequence is a human donor with a solid tumor. Input material: blood. The V gene is TRBV6-5, the J gene TRBJ1-3; D possibly corresponds to TRBD1 (5 bases). The CDR3 region has the DNA TGTGCCAGCAGACGACCCCGGGGCAGGGAGACTGGAAACACCATATATTTT. Protein sequence: CASRRPRGRETGNTIYF.